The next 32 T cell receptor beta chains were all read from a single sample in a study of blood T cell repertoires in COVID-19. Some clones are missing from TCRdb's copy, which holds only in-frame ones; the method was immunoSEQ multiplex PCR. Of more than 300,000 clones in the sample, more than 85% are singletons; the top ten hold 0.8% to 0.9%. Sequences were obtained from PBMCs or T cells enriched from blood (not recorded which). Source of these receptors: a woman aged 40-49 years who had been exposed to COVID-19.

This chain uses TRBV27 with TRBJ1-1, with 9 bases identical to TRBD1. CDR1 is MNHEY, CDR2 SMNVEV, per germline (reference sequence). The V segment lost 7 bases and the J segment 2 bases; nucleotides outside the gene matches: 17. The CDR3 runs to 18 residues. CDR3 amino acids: CASTPDRDRVWGNTEAFF. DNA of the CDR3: TGTGCCAGCACCCCCGACCGGGACAGGGTGTGGGGCAACACTGAAGCTTTCTTT.

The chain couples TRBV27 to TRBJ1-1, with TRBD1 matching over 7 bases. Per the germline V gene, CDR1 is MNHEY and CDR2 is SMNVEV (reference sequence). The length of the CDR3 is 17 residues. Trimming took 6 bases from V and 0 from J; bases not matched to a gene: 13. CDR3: CASRRGPTGKVNTEAFF. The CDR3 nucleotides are TGTGCCAGCAGAAGGGGCCCGACAGGGAAGGTGAACACTGAAGCTTTCTTT.

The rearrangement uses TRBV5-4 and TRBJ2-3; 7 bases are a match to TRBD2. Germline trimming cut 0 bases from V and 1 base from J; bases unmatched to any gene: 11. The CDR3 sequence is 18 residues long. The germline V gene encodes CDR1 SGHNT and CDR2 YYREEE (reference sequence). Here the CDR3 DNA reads TGTGCCAGCAGCTTGGCGGGGCCGCGGGGGAACGGCACAGATACGCAGTATTTT. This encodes CASSLAGPRGNGTDTQYF. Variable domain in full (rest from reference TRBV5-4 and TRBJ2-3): ETGVTQSPTHLIKTRGQQVTLRCSSQSGHNTVSWYQQALGQGPQFIFQYYREEENGRGNFPPRFSGLQFPNYSSELNVNALELDDSALYLCASSLAGPRGNGTDTQYFGPGTRLTVL.

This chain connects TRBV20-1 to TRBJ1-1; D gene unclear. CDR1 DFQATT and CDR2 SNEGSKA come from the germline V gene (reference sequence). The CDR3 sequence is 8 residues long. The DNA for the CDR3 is TGCAGCCCTAAGAAAGCTTTCTTT. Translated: CSPKKAFF.

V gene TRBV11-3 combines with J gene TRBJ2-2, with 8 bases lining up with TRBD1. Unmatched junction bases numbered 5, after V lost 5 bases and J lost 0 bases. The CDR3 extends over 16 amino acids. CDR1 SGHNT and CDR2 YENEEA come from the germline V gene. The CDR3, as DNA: TGTGCCAGCAGCCCCCGACAGGGGCCGAACACCGGGGAGCTGTTTTTT. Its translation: CASSPRQGPNTGELFF.

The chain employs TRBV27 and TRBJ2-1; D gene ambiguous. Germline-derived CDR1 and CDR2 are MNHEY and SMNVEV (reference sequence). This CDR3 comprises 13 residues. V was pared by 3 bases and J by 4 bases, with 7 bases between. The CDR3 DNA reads TGTGCCAGCAGTTTTCGAGAGTACAATGAGCAGTTCTTC. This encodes CASSFREYNEQFF.

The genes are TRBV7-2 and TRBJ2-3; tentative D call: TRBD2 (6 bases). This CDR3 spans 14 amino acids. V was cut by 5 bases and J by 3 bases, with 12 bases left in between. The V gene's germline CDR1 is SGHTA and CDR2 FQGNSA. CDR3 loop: CASSPGGWTDTQYF. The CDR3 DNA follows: TGTGCCAGCAGCCCCGGGGGTTGGACAGATACGCAGTATTTT.

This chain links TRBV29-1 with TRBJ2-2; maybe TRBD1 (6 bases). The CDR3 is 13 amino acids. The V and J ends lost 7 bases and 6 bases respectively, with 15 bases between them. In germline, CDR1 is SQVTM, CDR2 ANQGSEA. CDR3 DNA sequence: TGCAGCGCTCAGGGGAGTGTGGCCGGGGAGCTGTTTTTT. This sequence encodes CSAQGSVAGELFF.

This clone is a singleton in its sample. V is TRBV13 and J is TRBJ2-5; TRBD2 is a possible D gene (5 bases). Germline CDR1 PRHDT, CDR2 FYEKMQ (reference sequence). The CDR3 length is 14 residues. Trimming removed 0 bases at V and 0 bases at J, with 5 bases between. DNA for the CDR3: TGTGCCAGCAGCTTAGGGGACTACCAAGAGACCCAGTACTTC. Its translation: CASSLGDYQETQYF.

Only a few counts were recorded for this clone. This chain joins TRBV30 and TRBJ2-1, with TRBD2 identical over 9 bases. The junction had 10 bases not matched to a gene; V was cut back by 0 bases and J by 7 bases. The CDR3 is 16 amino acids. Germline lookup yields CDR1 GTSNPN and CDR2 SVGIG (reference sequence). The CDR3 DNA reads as TGTGCCTGGAGTGTAGGGACTAGCCGATACTCGAATGAGCAGTTCTTC. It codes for CAWSVGTSRYSNEQFF.

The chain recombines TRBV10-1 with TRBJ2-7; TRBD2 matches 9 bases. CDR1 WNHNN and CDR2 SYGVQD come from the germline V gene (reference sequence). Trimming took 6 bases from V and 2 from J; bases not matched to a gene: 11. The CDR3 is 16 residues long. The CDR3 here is CASSGPGLAGTYEQYF. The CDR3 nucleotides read TGCGCCAGCAGCGGGCCCGGGCTAGCGGGAACCTACGAGCAGTACTTC.

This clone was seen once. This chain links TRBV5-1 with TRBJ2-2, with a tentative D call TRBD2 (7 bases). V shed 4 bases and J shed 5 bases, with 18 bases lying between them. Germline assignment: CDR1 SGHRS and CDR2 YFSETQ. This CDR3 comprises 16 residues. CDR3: CASSEVSGGRTGELFF. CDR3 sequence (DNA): TGCGCCAGCAGCGAGGTCTCGGGGGGCCGGACCGGGGAGCTGTTTTTT.

CDR3 sequence (DNA): TGTGCCAGCCCAGACAGAAGTCACGGAAACACCATATATTTT. The encoded protein is CASPDRSHGNTIYF. The chain combines TRBV6-5 with TRBJ1-3, with D possibly being TRBD1 (5 bases). The CDR3 covers 14 residues. Germline CDR1 MNHEY, CDR2 SVGAGI. Trimming took 8 bases from V and 4 from J, leaving 15 bases between them.

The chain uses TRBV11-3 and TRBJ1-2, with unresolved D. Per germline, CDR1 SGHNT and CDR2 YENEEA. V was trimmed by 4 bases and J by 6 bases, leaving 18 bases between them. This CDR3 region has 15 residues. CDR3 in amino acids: CASSSLMSGWNGYTF. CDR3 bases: TGTGCCAGCAGCTCTTTAATGTCGGGGTGGAATGGCTACACCTTC. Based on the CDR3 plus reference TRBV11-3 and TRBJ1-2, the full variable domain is EAGVVQSPRYKIIEKKQPVAFWCNPISGHNTLYWYLQNLGQGPELLIRYENEEAVDDSQLPKDRFSAERLKGVDSTLKIQPAELGDSAVYLCASSSLMSGWNGYTFGSGTRLTVV.

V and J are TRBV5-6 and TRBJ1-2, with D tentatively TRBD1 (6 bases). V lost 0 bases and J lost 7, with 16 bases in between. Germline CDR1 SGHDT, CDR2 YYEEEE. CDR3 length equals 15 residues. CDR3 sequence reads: CASSLENRAQGGYTF. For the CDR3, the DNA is TGTGCCAGCAGCTTGGAGAACAGGGCGCAGGGTGGCTACACCTTC.

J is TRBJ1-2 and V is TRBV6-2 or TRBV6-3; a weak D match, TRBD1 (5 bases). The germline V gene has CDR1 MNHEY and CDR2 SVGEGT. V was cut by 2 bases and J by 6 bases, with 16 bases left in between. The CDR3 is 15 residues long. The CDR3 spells CASSYQGRGPHGYTF. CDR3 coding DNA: TGTGCCAGCAGTTACCAAGGGCGGGGCCCCCATGGCTACACCTTC.

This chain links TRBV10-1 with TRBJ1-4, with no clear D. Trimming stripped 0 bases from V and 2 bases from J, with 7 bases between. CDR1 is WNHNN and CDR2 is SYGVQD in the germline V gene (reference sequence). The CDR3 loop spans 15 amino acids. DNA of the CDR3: TGCGCCAGCAGTGAGTCGACCGGGACTAATGAAAAACTGTTTTTT. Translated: CASSESTGTNEKLFF.

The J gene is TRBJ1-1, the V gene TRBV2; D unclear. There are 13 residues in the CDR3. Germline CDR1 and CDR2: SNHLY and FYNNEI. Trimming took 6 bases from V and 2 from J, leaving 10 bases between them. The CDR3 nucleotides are TGTGCCAGCAGGGCGGGTATAAACACTGAAGCTTTCTTT. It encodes CASRAGINTEAFF.

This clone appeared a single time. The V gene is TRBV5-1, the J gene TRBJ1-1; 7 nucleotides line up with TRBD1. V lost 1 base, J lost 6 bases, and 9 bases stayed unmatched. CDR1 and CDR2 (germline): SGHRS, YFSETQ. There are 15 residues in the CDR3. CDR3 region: CASSLRLGGRPEAFF. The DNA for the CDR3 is TGCGCCAGCAGCTTGAGGTTAGGGGGCCGGCCTGAAGCTTTCTTT.

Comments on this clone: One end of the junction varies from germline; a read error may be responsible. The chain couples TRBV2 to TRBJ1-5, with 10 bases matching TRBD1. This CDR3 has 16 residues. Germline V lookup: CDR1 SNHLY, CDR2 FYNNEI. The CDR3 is CASSAPGQGEKQPQHF. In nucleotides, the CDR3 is TGTGCAAGCAGCGCTCCCGGACAGGGGGAAAAACAGCCCCAGCATTTT.

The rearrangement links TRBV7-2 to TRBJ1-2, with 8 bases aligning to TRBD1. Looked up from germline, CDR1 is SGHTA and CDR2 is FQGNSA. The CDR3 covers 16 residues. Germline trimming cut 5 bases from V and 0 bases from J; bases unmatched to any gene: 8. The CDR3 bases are TGTGCCAGCAGCCCGCAGGGGGCCGCGGCTAACTATGGCTACACCTTC. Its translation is CASSPQGAAANYGYTF.

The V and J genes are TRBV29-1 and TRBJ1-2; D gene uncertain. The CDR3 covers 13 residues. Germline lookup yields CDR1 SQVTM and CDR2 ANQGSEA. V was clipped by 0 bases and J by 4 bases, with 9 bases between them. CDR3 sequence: CSVEEAAPYGYTF. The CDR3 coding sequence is TGCAGCGTTGAAGAAGCGGCCCCCTATGGCTACACCTTC. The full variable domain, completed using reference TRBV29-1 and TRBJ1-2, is SAVISQKPSRDICQRGTSLTIQCQVDSQVTMMFWYRQQPGQSLTLIATANQGSEATYESGFVIDKFPISRPNLTFSTLTVSNMSPEDSSIYLCSVEEAAPYGYTFGSGTRLTVV.

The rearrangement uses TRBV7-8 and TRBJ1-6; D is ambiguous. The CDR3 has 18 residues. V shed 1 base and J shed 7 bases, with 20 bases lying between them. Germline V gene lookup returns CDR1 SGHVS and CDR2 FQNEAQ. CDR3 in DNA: TGTGCCAGCAGCTTAGACGCGGCCGGCGGCTCGCGCAATTCACCCCTCCACTTT. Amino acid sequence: CASSLDAAGGSRNSPLHF.

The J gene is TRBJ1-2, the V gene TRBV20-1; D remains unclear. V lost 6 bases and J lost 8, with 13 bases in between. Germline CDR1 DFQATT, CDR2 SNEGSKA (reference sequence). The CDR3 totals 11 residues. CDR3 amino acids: CSAGAGYGYTF. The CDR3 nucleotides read TGCAGTGCCGGAGCTGGGTACGGCTACACCTTC.

This CDR3 is CASTRDSLQETQYF. The CDR3 nucleotides are TGCGCCAGCACAAGGGACAGCTTGCAAGAGACCCAGTACTTC. The rearrangement uses TRBV5-1 and TRBJ2-5; 7 nucleotides agree with TRBD1. Germline V gene data show CDR1 as SGHRS and CDR2 as YFSETQ. The V segment lost 6 bases and the J segment 2 bases; nucleotides outside the gene matches: 7. This CDR3 contains 14 residues.

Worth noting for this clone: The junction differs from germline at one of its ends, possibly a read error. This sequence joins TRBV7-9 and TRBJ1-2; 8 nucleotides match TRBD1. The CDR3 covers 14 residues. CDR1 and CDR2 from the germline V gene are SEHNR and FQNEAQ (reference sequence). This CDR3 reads CASSVAGGGYGYTF. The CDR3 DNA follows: TGTGCCAGCAGCGTAGCAGGGGGCGGCTATGGCTACACCTTC.

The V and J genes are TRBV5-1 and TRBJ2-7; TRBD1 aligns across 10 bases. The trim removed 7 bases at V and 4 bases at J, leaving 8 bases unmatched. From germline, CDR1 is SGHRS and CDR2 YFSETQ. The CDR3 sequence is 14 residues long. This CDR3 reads CASGDRGPPYEQYF. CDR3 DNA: TGCGCCAGCGGCGACAGGGGGCCTCCTTACGAGCAGTACTTC.

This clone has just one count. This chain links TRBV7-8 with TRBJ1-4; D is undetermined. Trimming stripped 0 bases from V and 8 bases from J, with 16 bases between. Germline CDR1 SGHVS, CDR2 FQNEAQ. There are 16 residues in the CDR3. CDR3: CASSLAGYGPGEKLFF. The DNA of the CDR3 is TGTGCCAGCAGCTTAGCAGGATATGGGCCTGGGGAAAAACTGTTTTTT.

The DNA of the CDR3 is TGTGCCAGCAGCCAGAGCTTAGCGGTAACGGTCGAGACCCAGTACTTC. It encodes CASSQSLAVTVETQYF. This sequence joins TRBV3-1 (or the pseudogene TRBV3-2) and TRBJ2-5; D is possibly TRBD2 (6 bases). Trimming shortened V by 3 bases and J by 5 bases, and 19 bases separated the two germline ends. CDR3 size: 16 residues. Germline loops: CDR1 LGHDT, CDR2 YNNKEL (reference sequence).

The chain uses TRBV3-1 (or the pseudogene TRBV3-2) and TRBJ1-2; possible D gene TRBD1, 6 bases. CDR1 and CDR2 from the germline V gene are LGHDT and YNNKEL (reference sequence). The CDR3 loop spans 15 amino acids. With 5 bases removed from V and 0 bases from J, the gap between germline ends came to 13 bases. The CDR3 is CASSGGGAANYGYTF. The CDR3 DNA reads TGTGCCAGCAGCGGCGGGGGGGCAGCTAACTATGGCTACACCTTC.

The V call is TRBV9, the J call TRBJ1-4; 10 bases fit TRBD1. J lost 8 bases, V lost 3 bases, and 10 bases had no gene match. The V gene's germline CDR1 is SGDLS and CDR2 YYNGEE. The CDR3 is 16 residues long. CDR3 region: CASSARDRGPVEKLFF. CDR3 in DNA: TGTGCCAGCAGCGCCAGGGACAGGGGACCTGTGGAAAAACTGTTTTTT. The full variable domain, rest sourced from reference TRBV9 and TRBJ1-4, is DSGVTQTPKHLITATGQRVTLRCSPRSGDLSVYWYQQSLDQGLQFLIQYYNGEERAKGNILERFSAQQFPDLHSELNLSSLELGDSALYFCASSARDRGPVEKLFFGSGTQLSVL.

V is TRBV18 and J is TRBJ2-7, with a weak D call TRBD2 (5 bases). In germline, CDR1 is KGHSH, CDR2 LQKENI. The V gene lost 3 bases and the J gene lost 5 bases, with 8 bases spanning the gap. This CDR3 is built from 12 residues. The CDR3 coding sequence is TGTGCCAGCTCACCGGCAGCGGACGAGCAGTACTTC. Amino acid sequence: CASSPAADEQYF.